This TCR beta chain was found in a study of graft-versus-host responses after intestinal transplantation. Study in general: As for transplant type, recipients had multivisceral, liver-intestinal, or isolated intestinal grafts. All recipients got anti-thymocyte globulin induction, then tacrolimus and steroids for about 3 years.

The CDR3 contains 13 residues. The germline V gene has CDR1 SNHLY and CDR2 FYNNEI. On this clone: The antigen remains unidentified.

Study conclusions and caveats: Graft-donor T cell macrochimerism coincided with high graft-versus-host to host-versus-graft clonal ratios in allografts. Analysis identified GvH clones in recipient marrow, with some appearing first in ileum or blood.

Sequencing used immunoSEQ multiplex PCR; TCRdb keeps in-frame clones, though not all of them. The profile shows some 96,000 clones, roughly 87% of them singletons. This receptor was obtained from a human donor who was the organ donor for an intestinal transplant. This sequence joins TRBV2 and TRBJ2-5; D gene ambiguous. The J call may be wrong; the DNA end is better matched by TRBJ2-7. The input for sequencing was unstimulated CD4+ T cells sorted from spleen or lymph node cells, taken before transplant. This chain's CDR3 is CASALGVIGEQYF. The CDR3 DNA reads as TGTGCCTCAGCCTTAGGAGTAATCGGCGAGCAGTACTTC.